The next 18 T cell receptor beta chains were all read from a single sample in a study of shared clonotypes between healthy human individuals. Measured with immunoSEQ multiplex PCR; TCRdb has only the in-frame clones, and not every one. This table has about 2.3 million clones, around 90% appearing once. The sequenced material came from naive CD4+ T cells from PBMCs. Subset indicated: CD45RA+ positively selected. These receptors all come from a man aged 18 to 30 in good health. Some clones in this sample may be carry-over from other donors' samples.

The chain combines TRBV10-1 with TRBJ1-4; D gene ambiguous. The CDR3 totals 14 residues. Trimming removed 4 bases at V and 3 bases at J, with 9 bases between. Germline lookup yields CDR1 WNHNN and CDR2 SYGVQD (reference sequence). CDR3: CASSAGPPNEKLFF. Here the CDR3 DNA reads TGCGCCAGCAGTGCCGGGCCCCCTAATGAAAAACTGTTTTTT.

The chain joins TRBV10-1 to TRBJ2-1; 10 positions agree with TRBD2. Germline values: CDR1 WNHNN, CDR2 SYGVQD (reference sequence). This CDR3 spans 15 amino acids. Trimming at V came to 4 bases and at J to 7 bases, leaving 7 bases not matched to a gene. The CDR3 here is CASSVLLAGVNEQFF. The CDR3 DNA follows: TGCGCCAGCAGTGTTCTCCTAGCGGGAGTAAATGAGCAGTTCTTC.

The sample holds one count of this clone. The chain couples TRBV28 to TRBJ2-3; 7 bases line up with TRBD2. After removal of 4 bases from V and 0 bases from J, the junction contained 7 bases not matched to a gene. The CDR3 sequence is 16 residues long. CDR1 and CDR2 from the germline V gene are MDHEN and SYDVKM. The CDR3 reads CASSSRLAKSTDTQYF. In DNA form, the CDR3 reads TGTGCCAGCAGTTCCCGACTAGCTAAGAGCACAGATACGCAGTATTTT.

There are a few counts of this clone. The V and J genes are TRBV14 and TRBJ1-1, with unresolved D. V lost 4 bases to trimming and J lost 7 bases, with 7 bases between them. The length of the CDR3 is 11 residues. Per the germline V gene, CDR1 is SGHDN and CDR2 is FVKESK. The CDR3 nucleotides read TGTGCCAGCAGCCTCGGATTTGAAGCTTTCTTT. Its translation: CASSLGFEAFF.

As DNA, the CDR3 is TGTGCCAGCAGCTTGGGGGGGTATAGCAATCAGCCCCAGCATTTT. This gives the protein CASSLGGYSNQPQHF. The chain joins TRBV5-8 to TRBJ1-5, with D possibly being TRBD1 (5 bases). Trimming took 0 bases from V and 0 from J, leaving 7 bases between them. CDR1 is SGHTS and CDR2 is YDEGEE in the germline V gene. CDR3 length: 15 residues. The entire variable domain, with the rest obtained from reference TRBV5-8 and TRBJ1-5, is as follows: EAGVTQSPTHLIKTRGQQATLRCSPISGHTSVYWYQQALGLGLQFLLWYDEGEERNRGNFPPRFSGRQFPNYSSELNVNALELEDSALYLCASSLGGYSNQPQHFGDGTRLSIL.

The CDR3 DNA reads TGTGCCAGCAGCTTGTATGGGAAACCGAACGAAAACATTCAGTACTTC. Protein sequence: CASSLYGKPNENIQYF. This rearrangement joins TRBV5-6 to TRBJ2-4; D not certain. Germline CDR1 is SGHDT and CDR2 is YYEEEE. Trimming shortened V by 1 base and J by 5 bases, and 16 bases separated the two germline ends. The CDR3 is made up of 16 amino acids.

The chain is built from TRBV6-1 and TRBJ1-5; 7 bases align to TRBD1. The CDR3 sequence is 12 residues long. V was clipped by 5 bases and J by 8 bases; unmatched bases: 3. Germline values: CDR1 MNHNS, CDR2 SASEGT. Here the CDR3 DNA reads TGTGCCAGCAGTCCCAGGGGGGAGCCCCAGCATTTT. It specifies CASSPRGEPQHF.

The V call is TRBV18, the J call TRBJ1-4, with 8 bases that match TRBD1. CDR1 is KGHSH, CDR2 LQKENI, per germline. There are 17 residues in the CDR3. J lost 8 bases, V lost 0 bases, and 11 bases had no gene match. The CDR3 region is CASSPPGTGVIGEKLFF. DNA of the CDR3: TGTGCCAGCTCACCACCGGGGACAGGCGTTATCGGCGAAAAACTGTTTTTT. Supplemented by reference TRBV18 and TRBJ1-4, the full variable domain reads NAGVMQNPRHLVRRRGQEARLRCSPMKGHSHVYWYRQLPEEGLKFMVYLQKENIIDESGMPKERFSAEFPKEGPSILRIQQVVRGDSAAYFCASSPPGTGVIGEKLFFGSGTQLSVL.

The CDR3: CASSEPPSYNEQFF. CDR3 bases: TGTGCCAGCAGCGAACCTCCTAGTTACAATGAGCAGTTCTTC. The chain uses TRBV5-4 and TRBJ2-1; the D is unclear. The V gene's germline CDR1 is SGHNT and CDR2 YYREEE (reference sequence). V was pared by 4 bases and J by 4 bases, with 12 bases between. The CDR3 consists of 14 residues.

This chain joins TRBV15 and TRBJ2-2; 8 nucleotides align to TRBD1. The CDR3 is made up of 16 amino acids. Germline V lookup: CDR1 LNHNV, CDR2 YYDKDF (reference sequence). The junction had 9 bases not matched to a gene; V was cut back by 3 bases and J by 6 bases. The CDR3 loop reads CATSRGGQARPGELFF. CDR3 bases: TGTGCCACCAGCAGGGGGGGACAGGCCCGGCCCGGGGAGCTGTTTTTT. Based on the CDR3 plus reference TRBV15 and TRBJ2-2, the full variable domain is DAMVIQNPRYQVTQFGKPVTLSCSQTLNHNVMYWYQQKSSQAPKLLFHYYDKDFNNEADTPDNFQSRRPNTSFCFLDIRSPGLGDTAMYLCATSRGGQARPGELFFGEGSRLTVL.

The table lists this clone with a count of one. J is TRBJ2-6 and V is TRBV5-6; 7 positions match TRBD1. CDR1 and CDR2 from the germline V gene are SGHDT and YYEEEE. The V and J ends lost 4 bases and 4 bases, in that order; junction bases with no gene match: 8. The CDR3 has 16 amino acids. CDR3: CASSKDRDAGANVLTF. The CDR3 DNA follows: TGTGCCAGCAGCAAAGACAGGGACGCAGGGGCCAACGTCCTGACTTTC.

J is TRBJ2-7 and V is TRBV10-1; possibly TRBD2 for D (6 bases). Germline V gene lookup returns CDR1 WNHNN and CDR2 SYGVQD (reference sequence). The V gene lost 5 bases and the J gene lost 5 bases, with 16 bases spanning the gap. This CDR3 spans 14 amino acids. The CDR3 loop reads CASSQNPGGHEQYF. The CDR3 region has the DNA TGCGCCAGCAGTCAAAACCCCGGGGGTCACGAGCAGTACTTC.

The CDR3 protein is CASSQDRAASRSGGYTF. In DNA, the CDR3 is TGCGCCAGCAGCCAAGACAGGGCAGCTTCCCGATCGGGGGGCTACACCTTC. The chain has TRBV4-1 and TRBJ1-2, with D maybe TRBD1 (5 bases). With 0 bases removed from V and 8 bases from J, the gap between germline ends came to 22 bases. The V gene's germline CDR1 is MGHRA and CDR2 YSYEKL. The CDR3 length is 17 residues.

This clone was counted only a few times. The rearrangement links TRBV5-1 to TRBJ2-7; D not resolved. The CDR3 has 16 amino acids. The V end lost 0 bases, the J end lost 2 bases, and 15 bases lay between the germline ends. Germline lookup yields CDR1 SGHRS and CDR2 YFSETQ. DNA for the CDR3: TGCGCCAGCAGCTTGGCCATCGGGCGACTTACCTACGAGCAGTACTTC. Its protein is CASSLAIGRLTYEQYF.

CDR3 DNA sequence: TGCGCCAGCAGTGAGAACTTTAACACTGAAGCTTTCTTT. The encoded protein is CASSENFNTEAFF. The J gene is TRBJ1-1, the V gene TRBV10-1; D uncertain. Trimming stripped 2 bases from V and 2 bases from J, with 6 bases between. Germline V gives CDR1 WNHNN, CDR2 SYGVQD (reference sequence). The CDR3 extends over 13 amino acids.

The CDR3: CASSSGQPVDIQYF. CDR3 in DNA: TGCGCCAGCAGCTCGGGACAGCCCGTGGACATTCAGTACTTC. The V gene is TRBV5-1, the J gene TRBJ2-4, with TRBD1 identical over 7 bases. The CDR3 covers 14 residues. Germline assignment: CDR1 SGHRS and CDR2 YFSETQ. Losses at the gene ends were 3 bases for V and 8 bases for J; bases not matched to a gene: 8.

About this clone: Other DNA sequences in this sample translate to the same CDR3. The V gene is TRBV18, the J gene TRBJ2-1; unclear D gene. Germline CDR1 is KGHSH and CDR2 is LQKENI. CDR3 length equals 13 residues. The V end was cut by 1 base, the J end by 3 bases, with 4 bases between. The DNA of the CDR3 is TGTGCCAGCTCACCACGAAGCTACAATGAGCAGTTCTTC. It codes for CASSPRSYNEQFF.

The rearrangement links TRBV28 to TRBJ2-3; D not resolved. CDR3 length: 13 amino acids. Germline lookup yields CDR1 MDHEN and CDR2 SYDVKM. Trimming pared 0 bases from V and 3 bases from J, leaving 4 bases between. The CDR3 sequence: CASSLWTTDTQYF. For the CDR3, the DNA is TGTGCCAGCAGTTTATGGACTACAGATACGCAGTATTTT.